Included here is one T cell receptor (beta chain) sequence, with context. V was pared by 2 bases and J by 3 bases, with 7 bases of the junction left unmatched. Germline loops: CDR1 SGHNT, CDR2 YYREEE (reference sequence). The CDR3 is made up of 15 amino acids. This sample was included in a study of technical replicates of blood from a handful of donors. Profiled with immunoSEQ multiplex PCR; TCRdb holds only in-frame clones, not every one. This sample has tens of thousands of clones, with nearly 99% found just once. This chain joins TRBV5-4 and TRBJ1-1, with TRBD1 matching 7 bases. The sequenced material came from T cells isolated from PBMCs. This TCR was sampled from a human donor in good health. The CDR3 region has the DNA TGTGCCAGCAGCTTTATGGGAACAGGGGACACTGAAGCTTTCTTT. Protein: CASSFMGTGDTEAFF.